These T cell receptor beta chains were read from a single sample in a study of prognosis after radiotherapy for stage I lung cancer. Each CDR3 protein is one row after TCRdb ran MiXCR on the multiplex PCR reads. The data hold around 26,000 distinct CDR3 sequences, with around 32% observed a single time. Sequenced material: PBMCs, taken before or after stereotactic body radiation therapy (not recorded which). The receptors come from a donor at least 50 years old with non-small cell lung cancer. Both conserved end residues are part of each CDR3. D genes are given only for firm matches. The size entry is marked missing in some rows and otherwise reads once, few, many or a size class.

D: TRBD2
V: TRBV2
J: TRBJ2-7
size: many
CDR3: CASSVGLAQYF
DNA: TGTGCCAGCAGTGTTGGACTAGCTCAGTACTTC

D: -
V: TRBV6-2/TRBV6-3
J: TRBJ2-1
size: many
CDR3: CASKANYNEQFF
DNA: TGTGCCAGCAAGGCGAACTACAATGAGCAGTTCTTC

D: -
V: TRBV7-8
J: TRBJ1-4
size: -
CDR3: CASGSLMKNCFF
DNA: -

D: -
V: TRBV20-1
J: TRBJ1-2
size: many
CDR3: CSARDIRVMATAWGYTF
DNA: TGCAGTGCTAGAGATATAAGGGTCATGGCGACAGCGTGGGGCTACACCTTC

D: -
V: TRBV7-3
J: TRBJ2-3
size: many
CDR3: CASSPQPSTDTQYF
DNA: TGTGCCAGCAGCCCCCAACCTAGCACAGATACGCAGTATTTT

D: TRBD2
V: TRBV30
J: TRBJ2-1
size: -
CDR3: CAWKVAGSSYNEQFF
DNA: TGTGCCTGGAAGGTAGCGGGGAGCTCCTACAATGAGCAGTTCTTC

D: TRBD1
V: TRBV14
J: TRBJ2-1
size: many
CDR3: CASSLLLQGFYEQFF
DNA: TGTGCCAGCAGCCTTCTTTTACAGGGGTTTTATGAGCAGTTCTTC

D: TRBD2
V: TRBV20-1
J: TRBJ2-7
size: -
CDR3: CSARVRGLARGEQYF
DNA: TGCAGTGCTAGAGTTCGGGGACTAGCGCGGGGTGAGCAGTACTTC

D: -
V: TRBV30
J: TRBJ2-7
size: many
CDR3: CAWSTGIPYEQYF
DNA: TGTGCCTGGAGTACAGGGATTCCCTACGAGCAGTACTTC

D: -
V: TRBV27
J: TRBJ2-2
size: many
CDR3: CASSRDTYTGELFF
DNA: TGTGCCAGCAGTCGGGACACCTACACCGGGGAGCTGTTTTTT

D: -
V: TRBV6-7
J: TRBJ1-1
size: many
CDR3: CASSYRANTEAFF
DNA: TGTGCCAGCAGTTACCGTGCGAACACTGAAGCTTTCTTT

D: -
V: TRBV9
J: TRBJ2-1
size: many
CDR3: CASSTSRNEQFF
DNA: TGTGCCAGCAGCACCTCCAGGAATGAGCAGTTCTTC

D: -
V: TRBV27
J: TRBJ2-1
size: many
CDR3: CASRRGDEQFF
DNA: TGTGCCAGCCGTCGGGGCGATGAGCAGTTCTTC

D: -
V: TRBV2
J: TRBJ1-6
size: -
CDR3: CASSGAPGSPLHF
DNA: TGTGCCAGCAGTGGGGCCCCCGGGTCACCCCTCCACTTT

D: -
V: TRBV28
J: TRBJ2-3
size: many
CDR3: CASLSPGQITDTQYF
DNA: TGTGCCAGTCTCTCCCCGGGACAAATCACAGATACGCAGTATTTT

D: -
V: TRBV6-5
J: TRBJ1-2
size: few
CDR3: CASSYYRGSRVYGYTF
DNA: TGTGCCAGCAGTTATTACAGAGGGAGTAGGGTTTATGGCTACACCTTC

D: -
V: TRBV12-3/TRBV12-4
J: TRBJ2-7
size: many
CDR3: CASSGMDYEQYF
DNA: TGTGCCAGCAGTGGGATGGACTACGAGCAGTACTTC

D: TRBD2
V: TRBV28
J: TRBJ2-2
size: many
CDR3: CASSRTSGGTWGELFF
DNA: TGTGCCAGCAGCCGGACTAGCGGGGGTACCTGGGGGGAGCTGTTTTTT

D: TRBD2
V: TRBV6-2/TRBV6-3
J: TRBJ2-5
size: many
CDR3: CASSSGGVQETQYF
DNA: TGTGCCAGCAGTTCGGGGGGGGTCCAAGAGACCCAGTACTTC

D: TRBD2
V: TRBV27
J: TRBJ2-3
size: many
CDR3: CASRFSGTSGTDTQYF
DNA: TGTGCCAGCAGATTCTCCGGGACTAGCGGTACAGATACGCAGTATTTT

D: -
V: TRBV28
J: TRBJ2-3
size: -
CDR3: CASSPGSLVPTDTQYF
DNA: TGTGCCAGCAGTCCTGGATCCCTGGTTCCCACAGATACGCAGTATTTT

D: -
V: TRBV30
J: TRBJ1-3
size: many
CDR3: CAWSTGNTIYF
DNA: TGTGCCTGGAGTACCGGAAACACCATATATTTT

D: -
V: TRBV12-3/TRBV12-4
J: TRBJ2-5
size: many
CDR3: CASSLARPETQYF
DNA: TGTGCCAGCAGTTTAGCGAGGCCGGAGACCCAGTACTTC

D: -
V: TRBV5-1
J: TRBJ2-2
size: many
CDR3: CASSLAQYTGELFF
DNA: TGCGCCAGCAGCTTGGCGCAGTACACCGGGGAGCTGTTTTTT

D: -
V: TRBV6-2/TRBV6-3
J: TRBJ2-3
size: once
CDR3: CAGSPNYRVDTQYF
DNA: TGTGCCGGCAGCCCTAATTACAGGGTAGATACGCAGTATTTT

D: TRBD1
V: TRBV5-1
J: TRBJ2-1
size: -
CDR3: CASSLIGTADNEQFF
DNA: TGCGCCAGCAGCTTGATTGGGACAGCCGACAATGAGCAGTTCTTC

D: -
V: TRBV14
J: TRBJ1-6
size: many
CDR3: CASSQSGSSPLHF
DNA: TGTGCCAGCAGCCAGTCAGGGAGTTCACCCCTCCACTTT

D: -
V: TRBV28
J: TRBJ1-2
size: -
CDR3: CASSPLFMGSYGYTF
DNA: TGTGCCAGCAGCCCGCTTTTTATGGGGAGCTATGGCTACACCTTC

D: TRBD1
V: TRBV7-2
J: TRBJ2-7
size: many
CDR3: CASSPRQGPSYEQYF
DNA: TGTGCCAGCAGCCCGCGACAGGGCCCCTCCTACGAGCAGTACTTC

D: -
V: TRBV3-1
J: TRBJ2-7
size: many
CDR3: CASSRTPVSEQYF
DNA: TGTGCCAGCAGCCGGACCCCGGTAAGTGAGCAGTACTTC

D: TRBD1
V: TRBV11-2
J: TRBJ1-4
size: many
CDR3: CASSFRGQGGEKLFF
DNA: TGTGCCAGCAGCTTTCGGGGACAGGGTGGTGAAAAACTGTTTTTT

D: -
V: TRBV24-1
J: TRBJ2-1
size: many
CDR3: CATSISGPSYNEQFF
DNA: TGTGCCACCAGTATTTCTGGCCCGTCCTACAATGAGCAGTTCTTC

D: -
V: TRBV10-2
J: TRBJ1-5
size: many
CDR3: CASSGLDSNQPQHF
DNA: TGCGCCAGCAGTGGGTTGGACAGCAATCAGCCCCAGCATTTT

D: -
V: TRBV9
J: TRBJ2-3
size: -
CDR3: CASSVDPSGGSIDTQYF
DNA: TGTGCCAGCAGCGTAGACCCCAGCGGCGGGTCCATAGATACGCAGTATTTT

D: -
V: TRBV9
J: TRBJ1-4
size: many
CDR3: CASSVGIATNEKLFF
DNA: TGTGCCAGCAGCGTTGGAATTGCAACTAATGAAAAACTGTTTTTT

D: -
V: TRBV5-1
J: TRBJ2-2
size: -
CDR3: CASSLEWGRGSNTGELFF
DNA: TGCGCCAGCAGCTTGGAGTGGGGCAGGGGATCGAACACCGGGGAGCTGTTTTTT

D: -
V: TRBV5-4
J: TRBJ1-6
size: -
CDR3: CASSLGGTWGLFNSPLHF
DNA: TGTGCCAGCAGCTTGGGGGGGACATGGGGCCTTTTCAATTCACCCCTCCACTTT

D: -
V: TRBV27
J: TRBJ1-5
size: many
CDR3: CASSFRLEGGQPQHF
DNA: TGTGCCAGCAGTTTTCGTTTGGAGGGCGGACAGCCCCAGCATTTT

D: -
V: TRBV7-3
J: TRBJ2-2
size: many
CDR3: CASSLDRTGELFF
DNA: TGTGCCAGCAGCCTAGACAGGACCGGGGAGCTGTTTTTT

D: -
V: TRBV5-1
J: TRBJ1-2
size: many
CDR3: CASTRLPANYGYTF
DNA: TGCGCCAGCACCCGCTTGCCGGCTAACTATGGCTACACCTTC

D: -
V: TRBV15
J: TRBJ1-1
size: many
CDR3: CATSSTGGTEAFF
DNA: TGTGCCACCAGCAGTACTGGGGGGACTGAAGCTTTCTTT

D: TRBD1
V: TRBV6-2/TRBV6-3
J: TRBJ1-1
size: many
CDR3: CASSLSAGGTEAFF
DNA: TGTGCCAGCAGTCTCTCCGCAGGGGGCACTGAAGCTTTCTTT

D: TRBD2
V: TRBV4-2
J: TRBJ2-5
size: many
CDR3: CASSQVELAGTHSETQYF
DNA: TGTGCCAGCAGCCAAGTAGAACTAGCGGGGACCCATTCGGAGACCCAGTACTTC

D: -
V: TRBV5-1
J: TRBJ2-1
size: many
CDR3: CASSLASGPVYNEQFF
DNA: TGCGCCAGCAGCTTGGCCTCAGGGCCCGTCTACAATGAGCAGTTCTTC

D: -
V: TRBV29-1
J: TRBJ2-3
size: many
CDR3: CSVAGGADTQYF
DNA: TGCAGCGTTGCGGGTGGAGCAGATACGCAGTATTTT

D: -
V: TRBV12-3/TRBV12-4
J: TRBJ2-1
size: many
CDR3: CASSRESNEQFF
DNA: TGTGCCAGCAGCCGGGAGTCCAATGAGCAGTTCTTC

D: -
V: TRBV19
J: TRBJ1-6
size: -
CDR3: CASSIGRDNNSPLHF
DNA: TGTGCCAGTAGTATAGGCCGGGACAATAATTCACCCCTCCACTTT

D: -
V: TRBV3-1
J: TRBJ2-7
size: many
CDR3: CASSQAWDTFYEQYF
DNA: TGTGCCAGCAGCCAAGCTTGGGACACCTTCTACGAGCAGTACTTC

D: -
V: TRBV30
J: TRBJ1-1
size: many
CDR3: CAWSEKRRNTEAFF
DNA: TGTGCCTGGAGTGAAAAACGGAGGAACACTGAAGCTTTCTTT

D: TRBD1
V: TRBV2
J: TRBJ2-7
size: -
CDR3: CASRPGQCILAGYEQYF
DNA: TGTGCCAGCAGGCCGGGACAGTGTATACTTGCTGGGTACGAGCAGTACTTC

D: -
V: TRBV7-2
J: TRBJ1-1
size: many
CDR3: CASSPQTGNTEAFF
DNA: TGTGCCAGCAGCCCTCAGACAGGGAACACTGAAGCTTTCTTT

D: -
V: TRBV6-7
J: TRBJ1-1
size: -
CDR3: CASSYLKAFF
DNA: TGTGCCAGCAGTTACTTAAAAGCTTTCTTT

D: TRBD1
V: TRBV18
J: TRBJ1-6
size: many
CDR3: CASSPDRDRGLNSPLHF
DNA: TGTGCCAGCTCACCCGACCGGGACAGGGGGTTGAATTCACCCCTCCACTTT

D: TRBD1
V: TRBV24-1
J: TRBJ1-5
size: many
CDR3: CATSPGTEGNRQPQHF
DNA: TGTGCCACCAGTCCTGGGACAGAGGGCAATCGCCAGCCCCAGCATTTT

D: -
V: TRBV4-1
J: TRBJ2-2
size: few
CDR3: CASSQDRVKGFVTGELFF
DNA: TGCGCCAGCAGCCAAGATAGGGTGAAGGGATTTGTCACCGGGGAGCTGTTTTTT